The sequence of this T cell receptor (beta chain) was determined in a study of T cells in Graves' hyperthyroidism and ophthalmopathy. General study findings and limits: Clonotypes that were expanded in thyroid above 0.001 mostly appeared in blood too.

There were TCR beta CDR3 regions amplified from RNA transcripts. The HTBI primer set drove a first-round RT-PCR of the TCR CDR3. A single record per CDR3 protein comes from TCRdb applying MiXCR to the multiplex PCR reads. Of about 560,000 distinct CDR3 sequences listed, around 17% are singletons. The CDR3 length is 13 residues. V was shortened by 6 bases and J by 2 bases, with 11 bases between the two germline ends. Germline CDR1 reads SQVTM; CDR2 reads ANQGSEA. This clonotype was counted a few times. Its antigen is as yet unknown. Sequences were obtained from blood. This chain joins TRBV29-1 and TRBJ1-3; D uncertain. The receptor comes from a woman aged 18-30 years with Graves' hyperthyroidism. The CDR3 spells CSVQRVPGNTIYF. The CDR3 DNA follows: TGCAGCGTCCAGCGTGTCCCTGGAAACACCATATATTTT.